A single sample gave rise to the 5 T cell receptor beta chains below, sequenced in a study of molecular identifiers for immune sequencing clone quantification. TCRdb called the PCR reads again in MiXCR, with one record for every CDR3 protein. The sample carries hundreds of thousands of distinct CDR3 sequences, around 20% recorded once. Sequenced input: naive CD8+ T cells from blood, with Jurkat cell RNA spiked in. Subset described: FACS-sorted CD8+CD4-CCR7+CD45RA+ naive T cells. The receptors derive from a human donor in good health. Some libraries in this study had Jurkat cell RNA spiked in.

This clonotype was counted at least ten times. The chain couples TRBV12-5 to TRBJ1-1; D unresolved. Germline V gives CDR1 LGHNT, CDR2 FRNRAP. This CDR3 has 15 residues. Trimming removed 7 bases at V and 0 bases at J, with 15 bases between. The CDR3 protein is CASVQEVLLNTEAFF. In DNA form, the CDR3 reads TGTGCTAGTGTTCAGGAGGTGTTGCTGAACACTGAAGCTTTCTTT.

This clonotype was counted once. One base away lies a much larger clone, so this may be a sequencing read error. V usage is TRBV6-5 and J usage is TRBJ1-1, with D possibly matching TRBD1 (5 bases). Germline CDR1 is MNHEY and CDR2 is SVGAGI. This CDR3 spans 14 amino acids. The CDR3 is CASTTQAGQTGAFF. The CDR3, as DNA: TGTGCCAGCACCACCCAGGCAGGGCAGACTGGAGCTTTCTTT.

This clonotype was counted many times. The chain uses TRBV27 and TRBJ2-7; D ambiguous. The CDR3 contains 14 residues. V shed 3 bases and J shed 7 bases, with 16 bases lying between them. CDR1 is MNHEY and CDR2 is SMNVEV in the germline V gene (reference sequence). The CDR3 is CASSFSANLNEQYF. In DNA form, the CDR3 reads TGTGCCAGCAGTTTTTCGGCCAATTTAAATGAGCAGTACTTC.

At least ten counts were recorded for this clonotype. The rearrangement links TRBV19 to TRBJ2-7; TRBD2 might be the D (6 bases). V lost 6 bases and J lost 3, with 15 bases in between. CDR3 length equals 14 residues. Germline CDR1 reads LNHDA; CDR2 reads SQIVND (reference sequence). The CDR3 here is CASSVGSPSYEQYF. CDR3 nucleotide sequence: TGTGCCAGTAGCGTCGGGAGCCCTAGCTACGAGCAGTACTTC. Looking up the rest from reference TRBV19 and TRBJ2-7 gives the full variable domain: DGGITQSPKYLFRKEGQNVTLSCEQNLNHDAMYWYRQDPGQGLRLIYYSQIVNDFQKGDIAEGYSVSREKKESFPLTVTSAQKNPTAFYLCASSVGSPSYEQYFGPGTRLTVT.

This clonotype was seen only a few times. This chain links TRBV6-2 or TRBV6-3 with TRBJ2-7, with D tentatively TRBD1 (7 bases). V was shortened by 5 bases and J by 0 bases, with 14 bases between the two germline ends. The CDR3 loop spans 15 amino acids. Germline values: CDR1 MNHEY, CDR2 SVGEGT. CDR3: CASSRGDRSSYEQYF. CDR3 DNA: TGTGCCAGCAGTCGCGGGGACAGAAGCTCCTACGAGCAGTACTTC.